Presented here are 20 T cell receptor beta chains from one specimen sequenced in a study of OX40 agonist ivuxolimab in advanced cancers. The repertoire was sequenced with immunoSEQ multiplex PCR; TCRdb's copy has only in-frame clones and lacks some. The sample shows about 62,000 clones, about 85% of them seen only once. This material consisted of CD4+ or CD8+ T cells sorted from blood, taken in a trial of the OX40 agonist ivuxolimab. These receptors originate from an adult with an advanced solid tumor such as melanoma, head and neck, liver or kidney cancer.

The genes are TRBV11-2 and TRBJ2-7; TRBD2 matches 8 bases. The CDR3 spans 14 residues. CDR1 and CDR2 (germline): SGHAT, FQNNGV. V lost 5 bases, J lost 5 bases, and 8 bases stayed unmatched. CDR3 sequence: CASSQGTSDDEQYF. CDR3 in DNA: TGTGCCAGCAGCCAGGGGACTAGTGATGACGAGCAGTACTTC.

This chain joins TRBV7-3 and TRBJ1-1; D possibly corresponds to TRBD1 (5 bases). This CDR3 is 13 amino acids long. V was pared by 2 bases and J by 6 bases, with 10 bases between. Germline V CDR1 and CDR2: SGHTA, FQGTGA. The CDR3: CASSLSREAEAFF. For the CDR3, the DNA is TGTGCCAGCAGCTTATCCAGGGAAGCTGAAGCTTTCTTT.

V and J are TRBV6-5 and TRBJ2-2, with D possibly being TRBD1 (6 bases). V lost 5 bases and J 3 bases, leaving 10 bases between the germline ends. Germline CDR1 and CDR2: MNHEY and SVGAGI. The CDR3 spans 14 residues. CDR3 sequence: CASSTGTDTGELFF. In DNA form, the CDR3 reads TGTGCCAGCAGTACAGGGACGGACACCGGGGAGCTGTTTTTT.

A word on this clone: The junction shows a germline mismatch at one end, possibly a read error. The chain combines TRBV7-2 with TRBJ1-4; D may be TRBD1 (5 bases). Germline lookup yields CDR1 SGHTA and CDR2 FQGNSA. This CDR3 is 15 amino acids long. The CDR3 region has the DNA TGTGCCAACAGCTTGGGGGGAAGGACGGATGAAAAACTGTTTTTT. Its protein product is CANSLGGRTDEKLFF.

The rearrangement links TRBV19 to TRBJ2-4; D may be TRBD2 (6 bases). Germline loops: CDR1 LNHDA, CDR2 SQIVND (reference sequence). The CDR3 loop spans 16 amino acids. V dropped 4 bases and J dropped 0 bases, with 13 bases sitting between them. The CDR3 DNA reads TGTGCCAGTAGTAAGATAGCGGCTGAAGCCAAAAACATTCAGTACTTC. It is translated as CASSKIAAEAKNIQYF. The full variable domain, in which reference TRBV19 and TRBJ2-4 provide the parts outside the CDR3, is DGGITQSPKYLFRKEGQNVTLSCEQNLNHDAMYWYRQDPGQGLRLIYYSQIVNDFQKGDIAEGYSVSREKKESFPLTVTSAQKNPTAFYLCASSKIAAEAKNIQYFGAGTRLSVL.

The CDR3 bases are TGTGCCACCAGCAGTTCCCCCGGGGATGAGCAGTTCTTC. Amino acid sequence: CATSSSPGDEQFF. This chain uses TRBV15 with TRBJ2-1; a weak D match, TRBD2 (5 bases). Trimming left V 3 bases short and J 8 bases short, with 11 bases between. Per the germline V gene, CDR1 is LNHNV and CDR2 is YYDKDF (reference sequence). The CDR3 runs to 13 residues.

CDR3 sequence reads: CASNLQGNQPQHF. CDR3 sequence (DNA): TGTGCCAGTAACCTTCAGGGCAATCAGCCCCAGCATTTT. The V and J genes are TRBV19 and TRBJ1-5; D is undetermined. Deletions cut 7 bases from V and 2 bases from J, with 9 bases between. Germline V CDR1 and CDR2: LNHDA, SQIVND (reference sequence). CDR3 size: 13 residues.

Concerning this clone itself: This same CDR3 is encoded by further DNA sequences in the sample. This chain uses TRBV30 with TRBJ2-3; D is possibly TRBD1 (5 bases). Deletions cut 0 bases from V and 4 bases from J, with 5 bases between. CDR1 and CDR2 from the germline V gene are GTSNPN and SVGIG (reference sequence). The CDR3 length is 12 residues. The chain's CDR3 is CAWSVQADTQYF. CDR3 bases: TGTGCCTGGAGTGTACAGGCAGATACGCAGTATTTT.

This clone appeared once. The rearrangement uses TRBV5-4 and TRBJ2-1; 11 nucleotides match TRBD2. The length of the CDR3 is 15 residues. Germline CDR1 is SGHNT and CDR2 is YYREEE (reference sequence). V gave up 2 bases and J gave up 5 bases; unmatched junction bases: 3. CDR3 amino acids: CASSLRLAGNNEQFF. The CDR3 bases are TGTGCCAGCAGCTTAAGACTAGCGGGAAACAATGAGCAGTTCTTC.

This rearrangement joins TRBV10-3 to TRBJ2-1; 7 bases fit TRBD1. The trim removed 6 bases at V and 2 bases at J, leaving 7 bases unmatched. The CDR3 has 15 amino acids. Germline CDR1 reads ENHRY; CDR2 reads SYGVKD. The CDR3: CAIRRPGQTYNEQFF. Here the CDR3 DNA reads TGTGCCATCAGGAGACCGGGACAGACCTACAATGAGCAGTTCTTC.

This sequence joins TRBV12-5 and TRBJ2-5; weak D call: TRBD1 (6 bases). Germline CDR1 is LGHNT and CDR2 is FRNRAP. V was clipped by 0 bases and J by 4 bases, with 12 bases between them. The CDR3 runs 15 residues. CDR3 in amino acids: CASGLVVQGLETQYF. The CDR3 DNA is TGTGCTAGTGGTTTGGTGGTACAGGGCTTAGAGACCCAGTACTTC.

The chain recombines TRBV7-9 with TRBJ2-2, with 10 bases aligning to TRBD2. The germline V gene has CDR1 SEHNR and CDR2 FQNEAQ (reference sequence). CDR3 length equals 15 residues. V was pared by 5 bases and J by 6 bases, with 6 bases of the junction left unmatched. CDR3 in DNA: TGTGCCAGCAGCCGCCTAGCGGGAGAAGCCGGGGAGCTGTTTTTT. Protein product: CASSRLAGEAGELFF.

This CDR3 is CASSRPGQAFYGYTF. CDR3 nucleotides: TGTGCCAGCAGCCGACCGGGACAGGCATTCTATGGCTACACCTTC. This chain joins TRBV6-5 and TRBJ1-2; TRBD1 matches 8 bases. Germline assignment: CDR1 MNHEY and CDR2 SVGAGI. The trim removed 6 bases at V and 4 bases at J, leaving 10 bases unmatched. This CDR3 comprises 15 residues.

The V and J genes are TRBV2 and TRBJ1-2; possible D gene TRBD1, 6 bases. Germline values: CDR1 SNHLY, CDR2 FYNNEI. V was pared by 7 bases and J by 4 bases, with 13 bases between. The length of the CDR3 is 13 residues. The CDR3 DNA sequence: TGTGCCAGCACCCAGGGGCGCCTCTATGGCTACACCTTC. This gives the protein CASTQGRLYGYTF.

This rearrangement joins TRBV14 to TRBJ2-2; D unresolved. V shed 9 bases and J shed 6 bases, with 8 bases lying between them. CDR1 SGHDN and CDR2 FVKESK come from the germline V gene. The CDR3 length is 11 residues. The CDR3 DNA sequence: TGTGCCAGTGGCAGGTCCGGGGAGCTGTTTTTT. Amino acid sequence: CASGRSGELFF.

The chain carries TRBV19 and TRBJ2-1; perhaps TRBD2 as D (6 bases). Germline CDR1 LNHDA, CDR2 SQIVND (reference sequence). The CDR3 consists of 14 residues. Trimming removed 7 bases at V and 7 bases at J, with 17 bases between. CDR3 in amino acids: CASKVGLEKNEQFF. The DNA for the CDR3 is TGTGCCAGTAAGGTGGGACTCGAAAAAAATGAGCAGTTCTTC.

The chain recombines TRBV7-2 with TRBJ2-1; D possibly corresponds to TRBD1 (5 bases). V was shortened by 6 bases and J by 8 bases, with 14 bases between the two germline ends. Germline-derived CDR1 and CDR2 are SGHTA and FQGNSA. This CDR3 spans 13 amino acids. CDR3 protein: CASSSQGWDEQFF. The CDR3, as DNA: TGTGCCAGCAGTTCTCAGGGTTGGGATGAGCAGTTCTTC.

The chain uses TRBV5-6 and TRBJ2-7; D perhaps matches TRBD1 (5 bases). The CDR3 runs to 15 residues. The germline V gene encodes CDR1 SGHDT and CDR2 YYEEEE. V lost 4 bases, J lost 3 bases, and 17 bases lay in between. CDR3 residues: CASSQGRIGNYEQYF. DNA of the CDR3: TGTGCCAGCAGCCAGGGCCGAATTGGGAACTACGAGCAGTACTTC.

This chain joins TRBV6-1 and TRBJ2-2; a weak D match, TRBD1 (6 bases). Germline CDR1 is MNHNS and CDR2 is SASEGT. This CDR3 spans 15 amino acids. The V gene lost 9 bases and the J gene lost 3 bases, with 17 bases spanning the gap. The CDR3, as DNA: TGTGCCAGTTTCAGGGGAGTGGAGTACACCGGGGAGCTGTTTTTT. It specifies CASFRGVEYTGELFF.

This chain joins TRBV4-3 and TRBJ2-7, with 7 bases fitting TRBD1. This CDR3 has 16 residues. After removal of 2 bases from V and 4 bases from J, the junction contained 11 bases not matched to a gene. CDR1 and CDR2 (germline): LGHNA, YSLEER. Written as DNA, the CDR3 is TGCGCCAGCAGCCAAATAGCCGGGACAGCAGTTTACGAGCAGTACTTC. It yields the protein CASSQIAGTAVYEQYF.